The T cell receptor (beta chain) under discussion was sequenced for a study of early T cells in non-severe SARS-CoV-2 infection. Study in general: Bulk RNA taken from unsorted whole blood was sequenced, leaving chains unpaired. Study results and limitations: VDJdb matching favored anti-spike CD8 responses, missing private and CD4 specificities.

This clonotype was detected a few times. Antigen specificity is unknown. Researchers tagged individual cDNA molecules with unique molecular identifiers. TCRdb re-called the 5' RACE reads through MiXCR, storing one row per CDR3 protein. The data hold about 59,000 distinct CDR3 sequences, with approximately 13% observed a single time. CDR3 length: 16 residues. Germline assignment: CDR1 SGHRS and CDR2 YFSETQ. The J segment lost 6 bases and the V segment lost 4 bases, leaving 11 bases of the junction unmatched. What was sequenced was whole blood. This receptor was identified in an adult who was a healthcare worker with PCR-confirmed SARS-CoV-2 infection or an uninfected control (not recorded which). This sequence joins TRBV5-1 and TRBJ2-1, with 9 bases fitting TRBD2. Here the CDR3 reads CASSRVGLAGVNEQFF. For the CDR3, the DNA is TGCGCCAGCAGCCGGGTCGGCTTAGCGGGGGTCAATGAGCAGTTCTTC.